This TCR beta chain was captured in a study of T cell repertoires in cytomegalovirus infection. TCRdb reanalysed the reads using MiXCR and keeps one entry per CDR3 protein. The table lists some 200,000 distinct CDR3 sequences, about a tenth of them singletons. This clonotype was detected many times. The V gene's germline CDR1 is SGHDT and CDR2 YYEEEE. V gave up 2 bases and J gave up 0 bases, with 9 bases separating them. This CDR3 is built from 14 residues. The receptor's source is a human donor in good health (CMV status not recorded). Some clones in this sample may be carry-over from other donors' samples. Material: PBMCs. The chain carries TRBV5-6 and TRBJ2-7; D remains ambiguous. The chain's CDR3 is CASSFGPSSYEQYF. For the CDR3, the DNA is TGTGCCAGCAGCTTCGGCCCGTCCTCCTACGAGCAGTACTTC.